The source of this TCR beta chain is a study of T cells in Graves' hyperthyroidism and ophthalmopathy. Around 10 ml fresh peripheral blood yielded the PBMCs. Deletions cut 0 bases from V and 9 bases from J, with 10 bases between. The V gene's germline CDR1 is SGDLS and CDR2 YYNGEE. CDR3 size: 13 residues. Template material for amplifying TCR beta CDR3 regions consisted of RNA transcripts. HTBI primers were the set used in a first-round RT-PCR of the TCR CDR3. In TCRdb, the multiplex PCR reads were re-called with MiXCR into one record per CDR3 protein. The table lists some 350,000 distinct CDR3 sequences, roughly 14% of them singletons. This clonotype was recorded a few times.

The V call is TRBV9, the J call TRBJ2-1; D is uncertain. This receptor was taken from a woman under 30 with Graves' hyperthyroidism that later progressed to Graves' ophthalmopathy. The sample was blood. As DNA, the CDR3 is TGTGCCAGCAGCGTAGCTACGGCCCCTGAGCAGTTCTTC. Amino acid sequence: CASSVATAPEQFF. The full variable domain, completed using reference TRBV9 and TRBJ2-1, is DSGVTQTPKHLITATGQRVTLRCSPRSGDLSVYWYQQSLDQGLQFLIQYYNGEERAKGNILERFSAQQFPDLHSELNLSSLELGDSALYFCASSVATAPEQFFGPGTRLTVL.